A single sample is the source of the 18 T cell receptor beta chains below, sequenced in a study of early T cells in non-severe SARS-CoV-2 infection. From the 5' RACE reads, TCRdb called clonotypes with MiXCR, one entry per CDR3 protein. This table has roughly 40,000 distinct CDR3 sequences, roughly 5.7% appearing once. The sequenced sample was whole blood. The source of these receptors is an adult who was a healthcare worker with PCR-confirmed SARS-CoV-2 infection or an uninfected control (not recorded which).

This clonotype has ten or more counts. The chain has TRBV4-3 and TRBJ2-1; 7 bases agree with TRBD1. Germline lookup yields CDR1 LGHNA and CDR2 YSLEER. The CDR3 has 14 amino acids. The junction had 2 bases not matched to a gene; V was cut back by 0 bases and J by 6 bases. The CDR3, as DNA: TGCGCCAGCAGCCAAGATAGGACAGGCAATGAGCAGTTCTTC. Translation: CASSQDRTGNEQFF.

This clonotype was counted many times. V usage is TRBV27 and J usage is TRBJ1-1; 11 bases are a match to TRBD1. The CDR3 is 17 amino acids. Germline V CDR1 and CDR2: MNHEY, SMNVEV (reference sequence). Trimming at V came to 5 bases and at J to 4 bases, leaving 12 bases not matched to a gene. The CDR3 reads CASSPGQGAPLGTEAFF. In DNA, the CDR3 is TGTGCCAGCAGTCCAGGACAGGGGGCGCCCCTGGGCACTGAAGCTTTCTTT.

The rearrangement links TRBV12-3 or TRBV12-4 to TRBJ2-3; the D gene is possibly TRBD1 (6 bases). The CDR3 is 14 residues long. The germline V and J ends were trimmed by 6 bases and 2 bases, with 12 bases remaining between them. CDR3 coding DNA: TGTGCCAGCAGCCGAGGGACATACACAGATACGCAGTATTTT. As protein: CASSRGTYTDTQYF.

Many counts were recorded for this clonotype. In nucleotides, the CDR3 is TGTGCCAGCTCCCCGCCGGAGAATCCCTCCTACGAGCAGTACTTC. Translated, it gives CASSPPENPSYEQYF. V is TRBV18 and J is TRBJ2-7; no clear D gene. V was cut by 6 bases and J by 0 bases, with 15 bases left in between. Germline V gene sequence: CDR1 KGHSH, CDR2 LQKENI. The CDR3 totals 15 residues.

This clonotype has only a few counts. The chain joins TRBV11-2 to TRBJ2-3; 8 bases align to TRBD2. Looked up from germline, CDR1 is SGHAT and CDR2 is FQNNGV. The CDR3 loop spans 16 amino acids. Trimming removed 4 bases from V and 0 bases from J; junction bases left unmatched: 6. CDR3 DNA sequence: TGTGCCAGCAGCTACACGGCGGGAGGCAGCACAGATACGCAGTATTTT. It yields the protein CASSYTAGGSTDTQYF.

This clonotype came up many times. The J gene is TRBJ2-1, the V gene TRBV29-1; D call uncertain. V lost 1 base and J 2 bases, leaving 12 bases between the germline ends. Germline CDR1 is SQVTM and CDR2 is ANQGSEA. The CDR3 runs to 15 residues. The CDR3 sequence: CSVEVGGGPYNEQFF. The CDR3 DNA follows: TGCAGCGTTGAAGTCGGTGGTGGCCCCTACAATGAGCAGTTCTTC.

This clonotype showed up just a few times. The chain employs TRBV6-2 or TRBV6-3 and TRBJ2-1; no firm D call. The CDR3 is made up of 13 amino acids. V was cut by 7 bases and J by 8 bases, with 15 bases left in between. Per germline, CDR1 MNHEY and CDR2 SVGEGT. CDR3 amino acids: CASTKAIRDEQFF. In DNA form, the CDR3 reads TGTGCCAGCACTAAAGCGATAAGGGATGAGCAGTTCTTC.

This clonotype was observed at least ten times. The chain recombines TRBV18 with TRBJ2-3, with 11 bases identical to TRBD2. Germline CDR1 reads KGHSH; CDR2 reads LQKENI. V lost 3 bases, J lost 5 bases, and 4 bases stayed unmatched. The CDR3 spans 15 residues. The CDR3 region has the DNA TGTGCCAGCTCACCTACTAGCGGGAGTCGAGATACGCAGTATTTT. This translates into CASSPTSGSRDTQYF.

The chain has TRBV28 and TRBJ2-1; D unclear. Per germline, CDR1 MDHEN and CDR2 SYDVKM. The CDR3 consists of 12 residues. Trimming took off 3 bases at V and 4 bases at J, with 4 bases between the two ends. CDR3 sequence: CASSLLYNEQFF. The CDR3 coding sequence is TGTGCCAGCAGTTTGCTTTACAATGAGCAGTTCTTC. The entire variable domain, with the rest obtained from reference TRBV28 and TRBJ2-1, is as follows: DVKVTQSSRYLVKRTGEKVFLECVQDMDHENMFWYRQDPGLGLRLIYFSYDVKMKEKGDIPEGYSVSREKKERFSLILESASTNQTSMYLCASSLLYNEQFFGPGTRLTVL.

The V and J genes are TRBV7-6 and TRBJ2-1, with 10 bases identical to TRBD2. This CDR3 is built from 16 residues. V shed 4 bases and J 2 bases; nucleotides not matched to a gene: 5. From germline, CDR1 is SGHVS and CDR2 FNYEAQ. The CDR3 loop is CASSSSGRDAYNEQFF. CDR3 DNA: TGTGCCAGCAGCTCAAGCGGGAGGGACGCCTACAATGAGCAGTTCTTC.

This clonotype has a handful of counts. The chain couples TRBV3-1 to TRBJ2-3, with 7 bases identical to TRBD2. This CDR3 spans 14 amino acids. Unmatched junction bases numbered 5, after V lost 3 bases and J lost 5 bases. Per germline, CDR1 LGHDT and CDR2 YNNKEL (reference sequence). In nucleotides, the CDR3 is TGTGCCAGCAGCCAGGCGGCGGGAGAAGATACGCAGTATTTT. Translating gives CASSQAAGEDTQYF.

This clonotype showed up many times. The chain carries TRBV7-6 and TRBJ2-3; D may be TRBD2 (5 bases). Germline V gene data show CDR1 as SGHVS and CDR2 as FNYEAQ. Trimming stripped 8 bases from V and 2 bases from J, with 11 bases between. The CDR3 has 13 amino acids. Here the CDR3 reads CASGKAATDTQYF. As DNA, the CDR3 is TGTGCCAGCGGAAAAGCGGCCACAGATACGCAGTATTTT.

This clonotype showed up many times. The chain combines TRBV11-2 with TRBJ1-1, with D unclear. V dropped 5 bases and J dropped 10 bases, with 11 bases sitting between them. The CDR3 extends over 11 amino acids. From germline, CDR1 is SGHAT and CDR2 FQNNGV. CDR3 sequence (DNA): TGTGCCAGCAGCCGGGAGGGTAGAGCTTTCTTT. Translation gives CASSREGRAFF.

This clonotype was counted between two and nine times. The V gene is TRBV5-6, the J gene TRBJ2-1, with TRBD1 matching over 7 bases. The CDR3 has 12 residues. With 7 bases clipped from V and 8 bases from J, the junction kept 6 bases outside the gene matches. Germline CDR1 and CDR2: SGHDT and YYEEEE. This CDR3 is CASRTGVDEQFF. The CDR3 nucleotides are TGTGCCAGCCGAACAGGGGTGGATGAGCAGTTCTTC.

The chain joins TRBV11-2 to TRBJ2-7; D may be TRBD1 or TRBD2 (5 bases each). Trimming removed 3 bases from V and 2 bases from J, with 8 bases in between. Germline CDR1 is SGHAT and CDR2 is FQNNGV. The CDR3 is 13 amino acids. The CDR3 region has the DNA TGTGCCAGCAGCTTGGAGGACACCTACGAGCAGTACTTC. Its translation is CASSLEDTYEQYF.

The rearrangement links TRBV20-1 to TRBJ2-7; unclear D gene. The V end lost 2 bases, the J end lost 1 base, and 12 bases lay between the germline ends. Germline V gene sequence: CDR1 DFQATT, CDR2 SNEGSKA (reference sequence). The CDR3 covers 14 residues. The CDR3 DNA sequence: TGCAGTGCTAGACCCCCCGGCATTTCCTACGAGCAGTACTTC. Its protein product is CSARPPGISYEQYF.

The V and J genes are TRBV12-3 or TRBV12-4 and TRBJ2-3; D is perhaps TRBD2 (5 bases). With 3 bases removed from V and 6 bases from J, the gap between germline ends came to 7 bases. The CDR3 spans 12 residues. CDR3 loop: CASSFVADTQYF. CDR3 DNA sequence: TGTGCCAGCAGTTTTGTAGCGGATACGCAGTATTTT.

The gene calls are TRBV10-3 and TRBJ2-7, with D maybe TRBD1 (6 bases). The CDR3 consists of 14 residues. The V end was cut by 5 bases, the J end by 3 bases, with 14 bases between. CDR1 is ENHRY and CDR2 is SYGVKD in the germline V gene. CDR3 loop: CAISPDSIFYEQYF. In DNA form, the CDR3 reads TGTGCCATCAGTCCGGACAGCATTTTCTACGAGCAGTACTTC.